This T cell receptor beta chain was captured in a study of cytomegalovirus exposure and HLA in healthy donors. Study-wide points: TCR beta chain V- and J-gene trimming was linked, in a later analysis, to a missense variant in DCLRE1C. Fewer N-insertions than the approximately 680-donor mean were reportedly shown by an Asian-associated ancestry cluster in a later analysis. CMV antigen specificity was confirmed in vitro for a few CMV-associated chains.

Both 60 Vbeta primers and 13 Jbeta primers went into the PCR. Produced via immunoSEQ multiplex PCR; TCRdb's table is partial and in-frame only. The sample lists some 180,000 clones, roughly nine tenths seen once, with around 0.21% in the top ten. Deletions cut 0 bases from V and 6 bases from J, with 3 bases between. The CDR3 length is 12 residues. Germline CDR1 SGHNT, CDR2 YYREEE (reference sequence). This clone occurred a few times. Antigen unknown. Sequencing input: PBMCs. The receptor was derived from a girl less than two years old in good health and CMV-seronegative. The V and J genes are TRBV5-4 and TRBJ2-2; no firm D call. CDR3 region: CASSLVSGELFF. The CDR3 nucleotides read TGTGCCAGCAGCTTGGTATCCGGGGAGCTGTTTTTT.